This T cell receptor (beta chain) was sequenced in a study of patients and donors after allogeneic stem cell transplantation. With V trimmed by 5 bases and J by 1 base, 4 bases remained unmatched. Germline V gene lookup returns CDR1 SGHAT and CDR2 FQDESV (reference sequence). The CDR3 totals 16 residues. TCRdb independently ran MiXCR on the RT-PCR reads; one entry per CDR3 protein. Of 400,000 to 450,000 distinct CDR3 sequences in the sample, around 15% were seen once. The source of this sequence is a human donor who was either an allogeneic HSCT recipient or a stem cell or donor lymphocyte infusion donor (not recorded which). It is not recorded whose cells these are; they may come from a transplant donor. The chain has TRBV11-1 and TRBJ2-6; TRBD2 aligns across 8 bases. The sample consisted of blood, either unsorted or a sorted T cell fraction (not recorded which). The CDR3 sequence is CASSRGGVSGANVLTF. The CDR3 DNA reads as TGTGCCAGCAGCCGGGGGGGCGTATCTGGGGCCAACGTCCTGACTTTC.